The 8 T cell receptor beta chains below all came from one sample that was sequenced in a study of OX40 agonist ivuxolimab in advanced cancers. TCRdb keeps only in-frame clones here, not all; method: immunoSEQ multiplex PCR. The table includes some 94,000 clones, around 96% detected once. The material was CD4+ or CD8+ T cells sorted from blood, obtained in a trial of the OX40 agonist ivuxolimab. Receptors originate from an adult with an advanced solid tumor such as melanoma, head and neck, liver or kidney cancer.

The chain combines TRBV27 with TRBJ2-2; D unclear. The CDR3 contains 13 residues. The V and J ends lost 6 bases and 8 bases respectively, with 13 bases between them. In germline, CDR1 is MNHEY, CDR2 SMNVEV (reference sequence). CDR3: CASSFVYLGELFF. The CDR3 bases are TGTGCCAGCAGCTTTGTCTACCTGGGGGAGCTGTTTTTT.

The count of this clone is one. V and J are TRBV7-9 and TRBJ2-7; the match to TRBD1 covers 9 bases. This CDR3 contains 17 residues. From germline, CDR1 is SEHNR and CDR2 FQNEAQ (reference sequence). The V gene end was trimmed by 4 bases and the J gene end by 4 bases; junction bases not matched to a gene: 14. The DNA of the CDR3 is TGTGCCAGCAGCTCTCCCATGGGGACAGGGAGTACTTACGAGCAGTACTTC. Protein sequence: CASSSPMGTGSTYEQYF.

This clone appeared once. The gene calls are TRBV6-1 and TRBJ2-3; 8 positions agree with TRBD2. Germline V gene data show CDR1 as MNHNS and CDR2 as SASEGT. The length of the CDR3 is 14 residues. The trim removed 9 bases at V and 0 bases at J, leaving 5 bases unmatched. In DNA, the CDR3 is TGTGCCAGTCGGCTAGCGGGCAGCACAGATACGCAGTATTTT. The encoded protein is CASRLAGSTDTQYF.

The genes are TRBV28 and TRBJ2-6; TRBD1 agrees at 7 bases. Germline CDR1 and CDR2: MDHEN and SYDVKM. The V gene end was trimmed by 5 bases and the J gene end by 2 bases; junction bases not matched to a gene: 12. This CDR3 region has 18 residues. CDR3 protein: CASSPRFPTGPGANVLTF. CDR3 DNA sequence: TGTGCCAGCAGTCCCCGATTTCCGACAGGGCCTGGGGCCAACGTCCTGACTTTC. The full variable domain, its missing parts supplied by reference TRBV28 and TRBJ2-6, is DVKVTQSSRYLVKRTGEKVFLECVQDMDHENMFWYRQDPGLGLRLIYFSYDVKMKEKGDIPEGYSVSREKKERFSLILESASTNQTSMYLCASSPRFPTGPGANVLTFGAGSRLTVL.

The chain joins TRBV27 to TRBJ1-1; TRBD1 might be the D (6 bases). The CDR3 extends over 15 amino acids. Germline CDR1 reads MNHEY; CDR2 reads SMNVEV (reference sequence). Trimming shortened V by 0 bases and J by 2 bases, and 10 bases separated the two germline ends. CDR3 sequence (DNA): TGTGCCAGCAGTTTATCCCCAGGGGCCAACACTGAAGCTTTCTTT. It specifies CASSLSPGANTEAFF.

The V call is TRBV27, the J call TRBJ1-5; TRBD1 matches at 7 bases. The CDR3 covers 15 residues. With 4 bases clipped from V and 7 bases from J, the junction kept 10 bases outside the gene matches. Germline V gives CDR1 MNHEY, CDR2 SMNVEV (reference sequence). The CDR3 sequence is CASSSLQGREQPQHF. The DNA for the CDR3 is TGTGCCAGCAGTTCCCTACAGGGGCGGGAGCAGCCCCAGCATTTT.

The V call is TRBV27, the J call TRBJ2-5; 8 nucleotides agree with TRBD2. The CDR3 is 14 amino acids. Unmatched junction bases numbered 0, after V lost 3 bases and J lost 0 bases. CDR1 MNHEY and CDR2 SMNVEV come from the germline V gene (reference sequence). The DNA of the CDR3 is TGTGCCAGCAGTTTTAGCGGGAACCAAGAGACCCAGTACTTC. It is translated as CASSFSGNQETQYF.

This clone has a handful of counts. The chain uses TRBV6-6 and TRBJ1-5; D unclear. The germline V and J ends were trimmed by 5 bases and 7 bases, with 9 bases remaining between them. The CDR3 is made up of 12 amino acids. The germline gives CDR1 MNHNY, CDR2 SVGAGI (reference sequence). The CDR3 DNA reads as TGTGCCAGCAGTCTAATGGCCCAGCCCCAGCATTTT. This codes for CASSLMAQPQHF.